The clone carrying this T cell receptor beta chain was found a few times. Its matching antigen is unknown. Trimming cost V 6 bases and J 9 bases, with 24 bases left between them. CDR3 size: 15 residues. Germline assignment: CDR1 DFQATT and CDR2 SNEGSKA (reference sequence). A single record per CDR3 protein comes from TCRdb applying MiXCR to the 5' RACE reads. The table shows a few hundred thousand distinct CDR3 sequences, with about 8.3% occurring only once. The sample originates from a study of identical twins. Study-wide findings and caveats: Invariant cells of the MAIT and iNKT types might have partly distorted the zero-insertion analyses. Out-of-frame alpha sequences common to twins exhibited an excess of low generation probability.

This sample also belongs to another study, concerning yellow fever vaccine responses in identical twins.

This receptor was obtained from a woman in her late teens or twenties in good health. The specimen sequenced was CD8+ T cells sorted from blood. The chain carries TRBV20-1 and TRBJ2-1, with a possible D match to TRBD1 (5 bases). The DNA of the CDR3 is TGCAGTGCCCCCCAGGGTGGTATTATGGGTGTTGAGCAGTTCTTC. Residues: CSAPQGGIMGVEQFF.